This T cell receptor beta chain was recovered during a study of T-cell memory formation after mild COVID-19. Study-level points and caveats: Researchers found some responding clones in pre-infection memory, a sign that cross-reactive memory joined.

Via MiXCR, TCRdb re-called the 5' RACE reads, giving one row per CDR3 protein. The sample has 250,000 to 400,000 distinct CDR3 sequences, roughly an eighth seen once; the top ten hold around a fifth. Deletions cut 5 bases from V and 3 bases from J, with 17 bases between. The CDR3 sequence is 15 residues long. Germline values: CDR1 LNHDA, CDR2 SQIVND (reference sequence). This clonotype was observed a few times. Antigen specificity is unknown. This clonotype originated in a man younger than 35 who had mild COVID-19 (a few samples of this study predate the infection). Cell type and time point are not known. The rearrangement joins TRBV19 to TRBJ2-7; tentative D call: TRBD1 (5 bases). The source material was PBMCs or a T cell subset sorted from them (not recorded which). CDR3 region: CASSLRGQSIYEQYF. The CDR3 DNA is TGTGCCAGTAGTTTAAGGGGTCAGAGTATCTACGAGCAGTACTTC.